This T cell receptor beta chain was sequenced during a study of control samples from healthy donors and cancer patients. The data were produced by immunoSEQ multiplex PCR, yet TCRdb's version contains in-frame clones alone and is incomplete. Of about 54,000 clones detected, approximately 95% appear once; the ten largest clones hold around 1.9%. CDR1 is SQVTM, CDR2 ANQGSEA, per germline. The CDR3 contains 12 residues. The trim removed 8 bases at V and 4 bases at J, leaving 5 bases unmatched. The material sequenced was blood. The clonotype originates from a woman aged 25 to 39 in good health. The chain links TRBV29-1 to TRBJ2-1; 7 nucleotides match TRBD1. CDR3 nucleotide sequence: TGCAGCTTTAGACAGGGATACAATGAGCAGTTCTTC. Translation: CSFRQGYNEQFF.